Shown below are 9 T cell receptor beta chains from a single sample sequenced in a study of T cell responses to AZD1222 COVID-19 vaccine (dated by TCRdb to the early 2020s). Taken with the paper, the label for time point translates to: about 28 days (+/-7) after the second vaccine dose. Preparation of the library involved the immunoSEQ multiplex PCR assay. Imported from immuneACCESS, the table was reduced by TCRdb to in-frame sequences with V and J called. These copies leave out some clones; in studies compared against another copy, an unresolved V gene accounts for under half, and the cause of the remainder is not known. The sample has about 120,000 clones on record, roughly nine tenths of them singletons. More than 1.5% of the sample is taken by the ten largest. The specimen comprised peripheral blood, sampled 28 days after the second AZD1222 dose. The origin of the receptors is an adult who received the AZD1222 COVID-19 vaccine.

V and J are TRBV3-1 (or the pseudogene TRBV3-2) and TRBJ2-1; D is undetermined. Trimming stripped 4 bases from V and 4 bases from J, with 11 bases between. CDR1 and CDR2 from the germline V gene are LGHDT and YNNKEL (reference sequence). This CDR3 has 14 residues. DNA for the CDR3: TGTGCCAGCAGCCGACCTGGGGTATACAATGAGCAGTTCTTC. Translating it yields CASSRPGVYNEQFF.

This clone was recorded a few times. The rearrangement joins TRBV6-5 to TRBJ1-3, with D tentatively TRBD1 (6 bases). CDR1 and CDR2 (germline): MNHEY, SVGAGI. V was trimmed by 4 bases and J by 3 bases, leaving 10 bases between them. This CDR3 is built from 14 residues. CDR3 sequence reads: CASSSQGGGNTIYF. CDR3 coding DNA: TGTGCCAGCAGTTCACAGGGTGGTGGAAACACCATATATTTT.

V and J are TRBV15 and TRBJ1-5; TRBD1 might be the D (6 bases). This CDR3 has 16 amino acids. The V and J ends lost 0 bases and 5 bases respectively, with 14 bases between them. Germline V lookup: CDR1 LNHNV, CDR2 YYDKDF (reference sequence). DNA for the CDR3: TGTGCCACCAGCAGAGATAGAACAGGGCTAGATCAGCCCCAGCATTTT. Protein sequence: CATSRDRTGLDQPQHF.

This rearrangement joins TRBV6-5 to TRBJ2-7; possible D gene TRBD2, 5 bases. The CDR3 consists of 15 residues. Trimming pared 7 bases from V and 2 bases from J, leaving 18 bases between. Germline loops: CDR1 MNHEY, CDR2 SVGAGI. CDR3 DNA sequence: TGTGCCAGCACCCCCGGGAAGGATGCAACCTACGAGCAGTACTTC. This gives the protein CASTPGKDATYEQYF.

V gene TRBV27 combines with J gene TRBJ2-7, with 7 nucleotides matching TRBD1. In germline, CDR1 is MNHEY, CDR2 SMNVEV (reference sequence). J was trimmed by 2 bases and V by 6 bases; bases with no gene match: 7. The CDR3 is made up of 14 amino acids. CDR3 loop: CASRLGQQTYEQYF. The CDR3 DNA reads as TGTGCCAGCAGGCTGGGACAGCAAACCTACGAGCAGTACTTC.

The rearrangement uses TRBV24-1 and TRBJ2-5; TRBD1 matches at 8 bases. V was pared by 4 bases and J by 4 bases, with 4 bases of the junction left unmatched. From germline, CDR1 is KGHDR and CDR2 SFDVKD. CDR3 length equals 14 residues. The DNA for the CDR3 is TGTGCCACCAGTGACCCTGGACAGGGAGAGACCCAGTACTTC. Translated, it gives CATSDPGQGETQYF.

The table lists this clone with a few counts. The J gene is TRBJ2-2, the V gene TRBV6-2 or TRBV6-3, with a tentative D call TRBD1 (5 bases). The germline V gene encodes CDR1 MNHEY and CDR2 SVGEGT. Trimming removed 4 bases from V and 1 base from J, with 16 bases in between. The CDR3 loop spans 17 amino acids. CDR3 bases: TGTGCCAGCAGTTCCATCAGGGTTTTTGGGAACACCGGGGAGCTGTTTTTT. Amino acid sequence: CASSSIRVFGNTGELFF.

The chain carries TRBV5-8 and TRBJ2-3; 7 bases map to TRBD2. V was pared by 0 bases and J by 1 base, with 2 bases of the junction left unmatched. Germline CDR1 SGHTS, CDR2 YDEGEE. The CDR3 spans 15 residues. CDR3: CASSLAGRGTDTQYF. In DNA form, the CDR3 reads TGTGCCAGCAGCTTGGCAGGGAGGGGCACAGATACGCAGTATTTT. Complete variable domain (other parts from reference TRBV5-8 and TRBJ2-3): EAGVTQSPTHLIKTRGQQATLRCSPISGHTSVYWYQQALGLGLQFLLWYDEGEERNRGNFPPRFSGRQFPNYSSELNVNALELEDSALYLCASSLAGRGTDTQYFGPGTRLTVL.

The V and J genes are TRBV9 and TRBJ2-3; 12 bases are shared with TRBD2. Germline V gene lookup returns CDR1 SGDLS and CDR2 YYNGEE. The CDR3 extends over 15 amino acids. Germline trimming cut 4 bases from V and 5 bases from J; bases unmatched to any gene: 5. This CDR3 is CASSPRGLAGDTQYF. Here the CDR3 DNA reads TGTGCCAGCAGCCCCCGGGGACTAGCGGGAGATACGCAGTATTTT. Filled out from reference TRBV9 and TRBJ2-3, the complete variable domain reads DSGVTQTPKHLITATGQRVTLRCSPRSGDLSVYWYQQSLDQGLQFLIQYYNGEERAKGNILERFSAQQFPDLHSELNLSSLELGDSALYFCASSPRGLAGDTQYFGPGTRLTVL.